This T cell receptor beta chain appears in the sequencing data of a study of a mutant IDH1 vaccine in newly diagnosed glioma. Looking at the study overall: Therapy received beforehand was radiotherapy, temozolomide, or both, with most patients given both.

With respect to this clone: Its matching antigen is unknown.

Regarding the study as a whole: Overall, almost 95% of patients had vaccine-induced immune responses. Pseudoprogression showed no apparent link to changes in top peripheral T cell clonotypes.

Some clones are missing from TCRdb's copy, which holds only in-frame ones; the method was immunoSEQ multiplex PCR. The repertoire holds about 60,000 clones, with less than 90% as singletons. Time point described: week 35, safety follow-up. Every vaccination contained 300 ug of the mutant IDH1 20-mer peptide and was paired with topical imiquimod. The donors had new WHO grade 3 or 4 astrocytomas; these were IDH1-mutant and ATRX-lost. CDR1 is MNHNS and CDR2 is SASEGT in the germline V gene. The CDR3 extends over 15 amino acids. The V gene lost 2 bases and the J gene lost 3 bases, with 14 bases spanning the gap.

This chain joins TRBV6-1 and TRBJ2-7; D unclear. The TCR was taken from a man under 40 with glioma. The source was PBMCs, collected from a glioma patient whose treatment included an IDH1 peptide vaccine. CDR3 amino acids: CASSELQVTFYEQYF. CDR3 nucleotide sequence: TGTGCCAGCAGTGAACTCCAGGTCACCTTCTACGAGCAGTACTTC.